The 21 T cell receptor beta chains listed next were all sequenced from one sample in a study of T cells in Graves' hyperthyroidism and ophthalmopathy. Amplified TCR beta CDR3 regions derived from RNA transcripts. TCR CDR3 regions were first amplified by RT-PCR with HTBI primers. TCRdb re-derived calls from the multiplex PCR reads in MiXCR, one entry per CDR3 protein. Among hundreds of thousands of distinct CDR3 sequences listed, roughly 16% were seen once. Material: blood. These receptors were obtained from a woman between 40 and 55 years old with Graves' ophthalmopathy.

This chain links TRBV28 with TRBJ1-1; no clear D. With 7 bases removed from V and 6 bases from J, the gap between germline ends came to 12 bases. Germline V lookup: CDR1 MDHEN, CDR2 SYDVKM. The CDR3 contains 12 residues. The CDR3 is CASTPSPPEAFF. The CDR3 DNA sequence: TGTGCCAGCACCCCATCGCCCCCTGAAGCTTTCTTT.

The chain carries TRBV9 and TRBJ2-1; TRBD1 agrees at 12 bases. This CDR3 has 15 residues. Unmatched junction bases numbered 5, after V lost 0 bases and J lost 10 bases. CDR1 is SGDLS, CDR2 YYNGEE, per germline. CDR3 protein: CASSVGGQGAGEQFF. In DNA form, the CDR3 reads TGTGCCAGCAGCGTAGGGGGACAGGGGGCCGGCGAGCAGTTCTTC.

J is TRBJ2-3 and V is TRBV9, with 9 positions matching TRBD1. This CDR3 has 15 residues. Trimming cost V 1 base and J 4 bases; bases outside gene matches: 4. The germline V gene has CDR1 SGDLS and CDR2 YYNGEE. The CDR3 DNA is TGTGCCAGCAGCGTAATGGGACAGGGCGCAGATACGCAGTATTTT. This gives the protein CASSVMGQGADTQYF.

This clonotype has only a few counts. This chain uses TRBV13 with TRBJ1-2, with D tentatively TRBD1 (5 bases). This CDR3 comprises 15 residues. The germline V and J ends were trimmed by 3 bases and 4 bases, with 15 bases remaining between them. Germline CDR1 and CDR2: PRHDT and FYEKMQ (reference sequence). The CDR3 is CASSFRVTRSYGYTF. CDR3 nucleotide sequence: TGTGCCAGCAGCTTCAGGGTTACGCGGTCCTATGGCTACACCTTC.

V usage is TRBV10-3 and J usage is TRBJ2-1; 9 bases agree with TRBD2. The germline CDR1 and CDR2 sequences are ENHRY and SYGVKD. The CDR3 totals 14 residues. V trimming: 11 bases; J trimming: 5 bases; junction bases outside the gene matches: 10. The CDR3 loop is CAVSRREGNNEQFF. CDR3 DNA: TGTGCCGTGTCCCGGCGGGAGGGGAACAATGAGCAGTTCTTC.

This clonotype has a count of ten or more. The chain employs TRBV28 and TRBJ2-5; perhaps TRBD1 as D (5 bases). The length of the CDR3 is 14 residues. Deletions cut 6 bases from V and 1 base from J, with 12 bases between. CDR1 MDHEN and CDR2 SYDVKM come from the germline V gene. In nucleotides, the CDR3 is TGTGCCAGCAGACACGCGACAGCCCAAGAGACCCAGTACTTC. Translated, it gives CASRHATAQETQYF.

This clonotype was observed at least ten times. The chain joins TRBV12-3 or TRBV12-4 to TRBJ2-1; the match to TRBD2 covers 10 bases. Trimming cost V 3 bases and J 5 bases; bases outside gene matches: 1. The CDR3 has 14 amino acids. Written as DNA, the CDR3 is TGTGCCAGCAGTTTGGGACTAGCGAACAATGAGCAGTTCTTC. Amino acid sequence: CASSLGLANNEQFF.

This clonotype was picked up many times. V usage is TRBV7-8 and J usage is TRBJ2-5, with a weak D call TRBD2 (6 bases). There are 14 residues in the CDR3. The germline gives CDR1 SGHVS, CDR2 FQNEAQ. With 2 bases removed from V and 5 bases from J, the gap between germline ends came to 12 bases. CDR3 loop: CASSLSGVAETQYF. The CDR3 DNA reads as TGTGCCAGCAGCTTATCGGGGGTGGCGGAGACCCAGTACTTC.

At least ten counts were recorded for this clonotype. The chain employs TRBV5-6 and TRBJ2-5, with 10 bases lining up with TRBD1. The CDR3 has 14 residues. V lost 4 bases, J lost 4 bases, and 4 bases stayed unmatched. In germline, CDR1 is SGHDT, CDR2 YYEEEE. The CDR3 DNA is TGTGCCAGCAGCCCGGGACAGGGGATAGAGACCCAGTACTTC. This codes for CASSPGQGIETQYF.

The V and J genes are TRBV28 and TRBJ2-1, with 8 bases that match TRBD2. The trim removed 5 bases at V and 4 bases at J, leaving 13 bases unmatched. Germline V gene lookup returns CDR1 MDHEN and CDR2 SYDVKM. The CDR3 consists of 17 residues. Written as DNA, the CDR3 is TGTGCCAGCAGTACCGGGAGGGATAGACAGACTTACAATGAGCAGTTCTTC. Amino acid sequence: CASSTGRDRQTYNEQFF.

Ten or more counts support this clonotype. The V gene is TRBV28, the J gene TRBJ2-3; D call uncertain. V was pared by 1 base and J by 4 bases, with 9 bases between. Germline-derived CDR1 and CDR2 are MDHEN and SYDVKM. The CDR3 has 14 amino acids. CDR3 nucleotides: TGTGCCAGCAGTTTATCCCGCCTGGCAGATACGCAGTATTTT. Amino acid sequence: CASSLSRLADTQYF.

This clonotype has a count of ten or more. CDR3 sequence (DNA): TGTGCCAGCAGTGCGGCGATGACCGGGGAGCTGTTTTTT. Its translation: CASSAAMTGELFF. The rearrangement joins TRBV2 to TRBJ2-2, with unresolved D. This CDR3 contains 13 residues. Germline V gene lookup returns CDR1 SNHLY and CDR2 FYNNEI. Trimming removed 4 bases from V and 5 bases from J, with 8 bases in between.

This chain links TRBV5-1 with TRBJ1-4; perhaps TRBD1 as D (5 bases). The V end lost 4 bases, the J end lost 0 bases, and 13 bases lay between the germline ends. The CDR3 consists of 16 residues. Per germline, CDR1 SGHRS and CDR2 YFSETQ. CDR3 protein: CASSPGGAATNEKLFF. The CDR3 DNA reads TGCGCCAGCAGCCCCGGCGGGGCGGCAACTAATGAAAAACTGTTTTTT.

This clonotype has more than one count but fewer than ten. V usage is TRBV19 and J usage is TRBJ2-1; D remains ambiguous. There are 13 residues in the CDR3. The V end lost 0 bases, the J end lost 3 bases, and 3 bases lay between the germline ends. Germline V gene sequence: CDR1 LNHDA, CDR2 SQIVND (reference sequence). The CDR3 sequence is CASSIEDYNEQFF. In nucleotides, the CDR3 is TGTGCCAGTAGTATAGAAGACTACAATGAGCAGTTCTTC.

This clonotype occurred many times. This sequence joins TRBV11-2 and TRBJ2-4; 9 bases match TRBD2. In germline, CDR1 is SGHAT, CDR2 FQNNGV. The CDR3 length is 18 residues. The trim removed 5 bases at V and 1 base at J, leaving 12 bases unmatched. The CDR3 coding sequence is TGTGCCAGCAGCCTTCGAGCTAGCGGGGTTTCCGCCAAAAACATTCAGTACTTC. It codes for CASSLRASGVSAKNIQYF.

The V and J genes are TRBV20-1 and TRBJ1-2, with D uncertain. Germline V lookup: CDR1 DFQATT, CDR2 SNEGSKA (reference sequence). Trimming stripped 0 bases from V and 4 bases from J, with 9 bases between. The CDR3 has 13 residues. CDR3 loop: CSARESPFYGYTF. The CDR3 coding sequence is TGCAGTGCTAGAGAGTCACCCTTCTATGGCTACACCTTC.

Only a few counts were recorded for this clonotype. This chain uses TRBV6-4 with TRBJ1-6; no clear D. Germline V CDR1 and CDR2: MRHNA, SNTAGT. This CDR3 is built from 13 residues. V gave up 0 bases and J gave up 11 bases, with 8 bases separating them. The CDR3 protein is CASSDSFGTPLHF. DNA of the CDR3: TGTGCCAGCAGTGACTCATTTGGAACACCCCTCCACTTT.

This clonotype was observed a handful of times. This may stem from a read error, because a much larger clone lies one nucleotide away. This sequence joins TRBV11-2 and TRBJ2-7; D ambiguous. The CDR3 consists of 13 residues. The germline V gene encodes CDR1 SGHAT and CDR2 FQNNGV. CDR3 amino acids: CANSLELWYEQYF. Written as DNA, the CDR3 is TGTGCCAACAGCTTAGAGTTGTGGTACGAGCAGTACTTC.

Ten or more counts support this clonotype. This sequence joins TRBV11-2 and TRBJ2-2; D unresolved. The V gene lost 8 bases and the J gene lost 6 bases, with 7 bases spanning the gap. The CDR3 spans 11 residues. Per the germline V gene, CDR1 is SGHAT and CDR2 is FQNNGV. For the CDR3, the DNA is TGTGCCAGCGGAAGGGCCGGGGAGCTGTTTTTT. Translated: CASGRAGELFF.

This clonotype was detected only a few times. V usage is TRBV30 and J usage is TRBJ2-3; weak D call: TRBD1 (6 bases). The CDR3 loop spans 15 amino acids. The V end lost 2 bases, the J end lost 3 bases, and 15 bases lay between the germline ends. Germline CDR1 reads GTSNPN; CDR2 reads SVGIG (reference sequence). The CDR3 sequence: CAWSFSRTATDTQYF. CDR3 bases: TGTGCCTGGAGTTTTAGTCGGACAGCGACAGATACGCAGTATTTT.

This clonotype was seen only a few times. The V call is TRBV9, the J call TRBJ1-4; 10 bases align to TRBD1. J gave up 7 bases and V 3 bases, and 9 bases lay outside the gene matches. Germline CDR1 SGDLS, CDR2 YYNGEE. The CDR3 has 16 residues. CDR3 nucleotide sequence: TGTGCCAGCAGCGGCGGGACAGGGGCTCGGGGTGAAAAACTGTTTTTT. As protein: CASSGGTGARGEKLFF.